Listed below are T cell receptor beta chains from one sample, sequenced in a study of cytomegalovirus exposure and HLA in healthy donors. Only in-frame clones appear in the TCRdb table, and some are missing; sequencing was by immunoSEQ multiplex PCR. The sample has 95,000 to 150,000 clones, around 86% seen once. The sequencing input was PBMCs. The receptors stem from a woman in her late teens or twenties in good health and CMV-seronegative. Both conserved end residues are part of each CDR3. A D gene is named only where the DNA matches it firmly. Expanded clones are given a class, and other clones once, few, many or no size at all.

clone_size,d_call,v_call,j_call,cdr3_nt,cdr3_aa
NA,TRBD2,TRBV7-6,TRBJ2-1,TGTGCCAGCAGCTTAGAAAGGACTAGCGGGTACAATGAGCAGTTCTTC,CASSLERTSGYNEQFF
few,NA,TRBV19,TRBJ1-5,TGTGCCAGTGAGGGGAGGTTTCGAAATCAGCCCCAGCATTTT,CASEGRFRNQPQHF
NA,TRBD1,TRBV4-1,TRBJ2-5,TGCGCCAGCAGCCAAAGTCCCGCAGGGGGAGCAGCACAAGAGACCCAGTACTTC,CASSQSPAGGAAQETQYF
NA,TRBD1,TRBV5-1,TRBJ2-7,TGCGCCAGCACGAGAGCGCCCACAGGGGACTACGAGCAGTACTTC,CASTRAPTGDYEQYF
NA,NA,TRBV27,TRBJ2-7,TGTGCCAGCAGTTACAAGGGGGGAGGGCCTTACGAGCAGTACTTC,CASSYKGGGPYEQYF
NA,TRBD1,TRBV6-5,TRBJ2-7,TGTGCCAGCAGTTGGGACAGGGTAGGTCAAGAGCAGTACTTC,CASSWDRVGQEQYF
NA,TRBD2,TRBV6-1,TRBJ2-3,TGTGCCAGCAGCCCGCGGGGGACTAGCACAGATACGCAGTATTTT,CASSPRGTSTDTQYF
NA,NA,TRBV4-1,TRBJ2-1,TGCGCCAGCAGAACTAAGTACAATGAGCAGTTCTTC,CASRTKYNEQFF
NA,TRBD2,TRBV6-4,TRBJ2-3,TGTGCCAGCAGCGTACTAGCGGGAGGGACAGATACGCAGTATTTT,CASSVLAGGTDTQYF
NA,TRBD1,TRBV7-9,TRBJ1-3,TGTGCCAGCAGCTTATGGACAGGGTGGACTGGAAACACCATATATTTT,CASSLWTGWTGNTIYF
NA,TRBD2,TRBV4-1,TRBJ2-1,TGCGCCAGCAGCCAAGATCCGGGAGGGGTGTACAATGAGCAGTTCTTC,CASSQDPGGVYNEQFF
NA,TRBD2,TRBV11-3,TRBJ2-1,TGTGCCAGCAGCTTAGGTGATCTAGCGGGAGGTGTATATGAGCAGTTCTTC,CASSLGDLAGGVYEQFF
NA,NA,TRBV11-1,TRBJ2-1,TGTGCCAGCAGCCCCCAGGGTTACGGTGAGCAGTTCTTC,CASSPQGYGEQFF
NA,TRBD2,TRBV10-3,TRBJ2-3,TGTGCCATCAGTGAGGAGCGGGAGATCACAGATACGCAGTATTTT,CAISEEREITDTQYF
NA,TRBD1,TRBV28,TRBJ1-4,TGTGCCAGCAGCCTGGGACAGGGATGGGAAAAACTGTTTTTT,CASSLGQGWEKLFF
once,NA,TRBV21-1,TRBJ2-7,TGTGCCAGCAGCAAAGTGGTTCGGACTAGTATCCACGAGCAGTACTTC,CASSKVVRTSIHEQYF
NA,NA,TRBV25-1,TRBJ2-5,TGTGCCAGCAGTGAAATAATCGAGACCCAGTACTTC,CASSEIIETQYF
NA,NA,TRBV13,TRBJ1-1,TGTGCCAGCAGCTCAAGGACAAAGAACACTGAAGCTTTCTTT,CASSSRTKNTEAFF
once,TRBD2,TRBV4-1,TRBJ2-7,TGCGCCAGCAGCCAAGCTAGCGGGCCTATCTACGAGCAGTACTTC,CASSQASGPIYEQYF
many,TRBD1,TRBV7-9,TRBJ1-2,TGTGCCAGCAGCGGGGGACAGGGGGTTGGCTACACCTTC,CASSGGQGVGYTF
NA,TRBD1,TRBV5-1,TRBJ2-5,TGCGCCAGCGCTGACAGGGGCCCGGAGACCCAGTACTTC,CASADRGPETQYF
NA,NA,TRBV19,TRBJ2-7,TGTGCCAGTAGTACACGGGACACATCCTACGAGCAGTACTTC,CASSTRDTSYEQYF
NA,NA,TRBV28,TRBJ1-1,TGTGCCAGCATAGGGGTCTTGGGCACTGAAGCTTTCTTT,CASIGVLGTEAFF
NA,TRBD1,TRBV29-1,TRBJ1-2,TGCAGCGTTCGGACAGGCTATGGCTACACCTTC,CSVRTGYGYTF
NA,NA,TRBV9,TRBJ1-5,TGTGCCAGCAGCCCCCAAGGGGGTTTAGGACAGCCCCAGCATTTT,CASSPQGGLGQPQHF
NA,NA,TRBV2,TRBJ2-5,TGTGCCAGCAGTGGGGCGGTCCGGGGGGAGACCCAGTACTTC,CASSGAVRGETQYF
once,TRBD1,TRBV19,TRBJ1-5,TGTGCCAGTAACCCCAGCCCAGGGGGCGCGGGGCAGCCCCAGCATTTT,CASNPSPGGAGQPQHF
NA,TRBD1,TRBV5-6,TRBJ1-1,TGTGCCAGCAGCTTACGGGACAGTCCAAACACTGAAGCTTTCTTT,CASSLRDSPNTEAFF
NA,NA,TRBV5-4,TRBJ2-6,TGTGCCAGCAGCCCCTCGGGAGGGGCCAACGTCCTGACTTTC,CASSPSGGANVLTF
NA,TRBD1,TRBV5-1,TRBJ2-3,TGCGCCAGCAGCCGGACAGGGCCGGGTGGAGATACGCAGTATTTT,CASSRTGPGGDTQYF
NA,NA,TRBV6-5,TRBJ2-3,TGTGCCAGCAGTAGCTTCGCGGCAGATACGCAGTATTTT,CASSSFAADTQYF
NA,TRBD1,TRBV19,TRBJ1-1,TGTGCCAGTAGTTACGTTACCGGGACAGGGCCCCCAACTGAAGCTTTCTTT,CASSYVTGTGPPTEAFF
NA,NA,TRBV6-6,TRBJ1-5,TGTGCCAGCGCACCGGAGGGGCAGCCCCAGCATTTT,CASAPEGQPQHF
once,TRBD2,TRBV19,TRBJ2-3,TGTGCCAGTAGTATTAGCGGGGCACCTAGCACAGATACGCAGTATTTT,CASSISGAPSTDTQYF
NA,TRBD2,TRBV13,TRBJ2-5,TGTGCCAGCAGCCCACCCGATGGGGGGGAAGAGACCCAGTACTTC,CASSPPDGGEETQYF
once,TRBD1,TRBV6-1,TRBJ2-5,TGTGCCAGCAGTGCGCGGACAGGGCTCGAGAGTGGGACCCAGTACTTC,CASSARTGLESGTQYF
NA,TRBD1,TRBV6-1,TRBJ1-4,TGTGCCAGCAGTGCCGGGACAGGGGGCGCCGGTGAAAAACTGTTTTTT,CASSAGTGGAGEKLFF
NA,TRBD1,TRBV11-2,TRBJ2-1,TGTGCCAGCAGCGCCGACAGGGCCAATGAGCAGTTCTTC,CASSADRANEQFF
NA,TRBD1,TRBV29-1,TRBJ1-1,TGCAGCGTTGAAGCGGCCCGGACAGGGGGGAACACTGAAGCTTTCTTT,CSVEAARTGGNTEAFF
NA,TRBD1,TRBV10-1,TRBJ2-6,TGCGCCAGCAGTGAGTATGGGGACAGGGGGCTGACTTTCTCTGGGGCCAACGTCCTGACTTTC,CASSEYGDRGLTFSGANVLTF
NA,TRBD1,TRBV5-1,TRBJ2-5,TGCGCCAGCAGCCCAGGGGGAGAGGAGACCCAGTACTTC,CASSPGGEETQYF
NA,TRBD1,TRBV11-2,TRBJ2-1,TGTGCCAGCAGCTTGTCCGGGACAGGGGGCTCCTACAATGAGCAGTTCTTC,CASSLSGTGGSYNEQFF
NA,TRBD1,TRBV13,TRBJ2-5,TGTGCCAGCAGCTTAGGGGACAGGAACAAAGAGACCCAGTACTTC,CASSLGDRNKETQYF
NA,TRBD1,TRBV5-6,TRBJ2-7,TGTGCCAGCAGCCGCCCGGACAGGGTCTACGAGCAGTACTTC,CASSRPDRVYEQYF
NA,NA,TRBV29-1,TRBJ1-1,TGCAGCGTGGCCTCAGGGGTAGGGACTGAAGCTTTCTTT,CSVASGVGTEAFF